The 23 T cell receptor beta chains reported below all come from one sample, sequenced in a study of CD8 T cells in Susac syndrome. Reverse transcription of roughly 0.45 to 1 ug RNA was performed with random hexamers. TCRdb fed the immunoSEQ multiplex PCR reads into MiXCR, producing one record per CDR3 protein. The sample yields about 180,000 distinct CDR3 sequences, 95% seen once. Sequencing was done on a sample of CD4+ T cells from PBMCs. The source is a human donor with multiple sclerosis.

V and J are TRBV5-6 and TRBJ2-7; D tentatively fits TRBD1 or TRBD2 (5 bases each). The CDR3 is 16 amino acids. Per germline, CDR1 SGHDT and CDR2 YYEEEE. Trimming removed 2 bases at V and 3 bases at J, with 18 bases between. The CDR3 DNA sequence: TGTGCCAGCAGCTTCCCTCGGGGCCCGAGAAACTACGAGCAGTACTTC. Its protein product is CASSFPRGPRNYEQYF.

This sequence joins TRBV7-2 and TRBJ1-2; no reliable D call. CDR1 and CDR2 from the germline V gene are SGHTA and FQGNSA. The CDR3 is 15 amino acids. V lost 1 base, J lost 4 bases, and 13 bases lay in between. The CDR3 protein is CASSLERAHPYGYTF. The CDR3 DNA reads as TGTGCCAGCAGCTTAGAGCGGGCACACCCCTATGGCTACACCTTC.

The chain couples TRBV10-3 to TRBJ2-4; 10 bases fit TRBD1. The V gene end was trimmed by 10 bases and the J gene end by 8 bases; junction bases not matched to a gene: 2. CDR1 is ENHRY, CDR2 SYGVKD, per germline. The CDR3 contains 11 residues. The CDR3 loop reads CATGTGDIQYF. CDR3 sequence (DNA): TGTGCCACCGGGACAGGGGACATTCAGTACTTC.

CDR3 sequence reads: CSASGRTGGGNQPQHF. The CDR3, as DNA: TGCAGTGCCAGCGGGAGGACAGGGGGGGGCAATCAGCCCCAGCATTTT. The chain uses TRBV20-1 and TRBJ1-5, with TRBD1 matching 10 bases. The CDR3 contains 16 residues. The junction had 10 bases not matched to a gene; V was cut back by 6 bases and J by 2 bases. The V gene's germline CDR1 is DFQATT and CDR2 SNEGSKA (reference sequence).

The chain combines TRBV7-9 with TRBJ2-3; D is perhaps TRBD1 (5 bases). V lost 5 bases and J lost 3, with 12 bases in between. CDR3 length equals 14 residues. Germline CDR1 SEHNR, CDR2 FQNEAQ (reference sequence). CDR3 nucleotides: TGTGCCAGCAGCGTCAGGGAATTGACAGATACGCAGTATTTT. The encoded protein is CASSVRELTDTQYF.

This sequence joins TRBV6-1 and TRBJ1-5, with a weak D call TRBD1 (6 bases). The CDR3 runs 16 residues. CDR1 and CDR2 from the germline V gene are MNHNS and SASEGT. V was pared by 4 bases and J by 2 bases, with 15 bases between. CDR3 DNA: TGTGCCAGCAGTGCACACAGGGTTTTGCGCAATCAGCCCCAGCATTTT. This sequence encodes CASSAHRVLRNQPQHF.

The CDR3 DNA sequence: TGTGCCATCAGTGAGACTGACTACGAGCAGTACTTC. Encoded protein: CAISETDYEQYF. The V gene is TRBV10-3, the J gene TRBJ2-7; D remains ambiguous. Germline assignment: CDR1 ENHRY and CDR2 SYGVKD. Trimming removed 2 bases at V and 3 bases at J, with 5 bases between. The CDR3 extends over 12 amino acids.

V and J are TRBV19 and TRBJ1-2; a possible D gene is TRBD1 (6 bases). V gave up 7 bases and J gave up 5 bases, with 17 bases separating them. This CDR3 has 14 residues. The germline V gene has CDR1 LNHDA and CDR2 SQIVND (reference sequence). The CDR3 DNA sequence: TGTGCCAGTACAAAGGACGTGACAGGTTATGGCTACACCTTC. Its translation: CASTKDVTGYGYTF.

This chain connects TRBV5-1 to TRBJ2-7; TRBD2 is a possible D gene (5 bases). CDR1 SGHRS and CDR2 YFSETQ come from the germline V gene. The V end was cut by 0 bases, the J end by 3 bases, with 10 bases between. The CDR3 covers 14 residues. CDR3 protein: CASSLASGDYEQYF. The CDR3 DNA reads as TGCGCCAGCAGCTTGGCCAGCGGTGACTACGAGCAGTACTTC.

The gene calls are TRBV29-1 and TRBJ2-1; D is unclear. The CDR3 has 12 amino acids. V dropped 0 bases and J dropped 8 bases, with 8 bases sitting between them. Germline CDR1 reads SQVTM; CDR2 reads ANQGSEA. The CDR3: CSVEDQVHEQFF. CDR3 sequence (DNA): TGCAGCGTTGAAGATCAAGTCCATGAGCAGTTCTTC.

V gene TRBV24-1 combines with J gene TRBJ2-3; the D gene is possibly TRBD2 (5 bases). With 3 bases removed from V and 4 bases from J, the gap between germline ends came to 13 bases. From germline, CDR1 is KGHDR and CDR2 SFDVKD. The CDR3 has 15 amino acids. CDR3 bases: TGTGCCACCAGTGATCCGTACGGGGATTCAGATACGCAGTATTTT. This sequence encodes CATSDPYGDSDTQYF.

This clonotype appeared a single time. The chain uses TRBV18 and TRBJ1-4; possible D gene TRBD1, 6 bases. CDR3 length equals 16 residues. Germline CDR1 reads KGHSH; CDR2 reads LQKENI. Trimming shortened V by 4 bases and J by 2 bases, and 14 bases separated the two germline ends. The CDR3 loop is CASSQPDRRTNEKLFF. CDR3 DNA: TGTGCCAGCTCACAACCCGACAGGCGCACTAATGAAAAACTGTTTTTT. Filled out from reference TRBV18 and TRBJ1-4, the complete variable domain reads NAGVMQNPRHLVRRRGQEARLRCSPMKGHSHVYWYRQLPEEGLKFMVYLQKENIIDESGMPKERFSAEFPKEGPSILRIQQVVRGDSAAYFCASSQPDRRTNEKLFFGSGTQLSVL.

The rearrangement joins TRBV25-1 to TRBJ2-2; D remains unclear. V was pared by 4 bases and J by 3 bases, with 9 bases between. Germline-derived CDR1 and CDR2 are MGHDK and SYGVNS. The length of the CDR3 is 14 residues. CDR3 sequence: CASSADRDTGELFF. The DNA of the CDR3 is TGTGCCAGCAGTGCCGACCGCGACACCGGGGAGCTGTTTTTT.

CDR3 coding DNA: TGTGCCAGCAGCCCTCAGGGGGCTGAAGCTTTCTTT. It encodes CASSPQGAEAFF. The chain links TRBV12-3 or TRBV12-4 to TRBJ1-1; TRBD1 matches 7 bases. This CDR3 contains 12 residues. The J segment lost 6 bases and the V segment lost 6 bases, leaving 4 bases of the junction unmatched.

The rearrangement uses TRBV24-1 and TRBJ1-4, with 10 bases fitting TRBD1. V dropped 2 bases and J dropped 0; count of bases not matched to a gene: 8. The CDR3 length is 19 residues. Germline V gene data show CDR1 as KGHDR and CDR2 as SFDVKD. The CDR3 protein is CATSDSPGQGRATNEKLFF. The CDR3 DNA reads TGTGCCACCAGTGATTCCCCGGGACAGGGGCGAGCAACTAATGAAAAACTGTTTTTT.

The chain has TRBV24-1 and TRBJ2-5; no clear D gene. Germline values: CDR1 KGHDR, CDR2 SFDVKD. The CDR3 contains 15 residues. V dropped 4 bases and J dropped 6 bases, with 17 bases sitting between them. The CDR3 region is CATSDPLLGIQTQYF. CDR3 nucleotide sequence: TGTGCCACCAGTGACCCGCTCCTAGGCATCCAGACCCAGTACTTC.

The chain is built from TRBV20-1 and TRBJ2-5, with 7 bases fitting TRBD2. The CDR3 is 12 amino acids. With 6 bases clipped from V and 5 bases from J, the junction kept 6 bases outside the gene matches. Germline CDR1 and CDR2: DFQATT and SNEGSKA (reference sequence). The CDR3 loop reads CSAKTSTETQYF. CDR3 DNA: TGCAGTGCCAAGACTAGCACGGAGACCCAGTACTTC.

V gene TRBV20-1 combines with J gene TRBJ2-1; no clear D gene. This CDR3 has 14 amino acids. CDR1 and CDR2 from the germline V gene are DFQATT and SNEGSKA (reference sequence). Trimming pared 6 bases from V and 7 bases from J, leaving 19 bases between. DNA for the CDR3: TGCAGTGCCCTCAAAGTTAGGGCGGTGAATGAGCAGTTCTTC. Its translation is CSALKVRAVNEQFF.

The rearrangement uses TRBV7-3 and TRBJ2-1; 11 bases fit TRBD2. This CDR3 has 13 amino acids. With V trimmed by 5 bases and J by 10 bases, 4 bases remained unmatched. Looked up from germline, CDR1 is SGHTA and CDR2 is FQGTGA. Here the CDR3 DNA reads TGTGCCAGCAGCCTCGGACTAGCGGGCGAGCAGTTCTTC. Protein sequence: CASSLGLAGEQFF.

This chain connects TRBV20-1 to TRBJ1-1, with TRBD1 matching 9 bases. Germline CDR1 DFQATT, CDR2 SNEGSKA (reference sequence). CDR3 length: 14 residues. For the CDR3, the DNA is TGCAGCAGCGGACAGGGGAACATGAACACTGAAGCTTTCTTT. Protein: CSSGQGNMNTEAFF.

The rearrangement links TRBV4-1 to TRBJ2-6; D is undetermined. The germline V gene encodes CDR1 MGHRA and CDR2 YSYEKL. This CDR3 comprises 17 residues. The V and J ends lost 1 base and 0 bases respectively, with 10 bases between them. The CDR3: CASSQVGRGSGANVLTF. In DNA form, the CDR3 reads TGCGCCAGCAGCCAAGTGGGCAGAGGCTCTGGGGCCAACGTCCTGACTTTC.

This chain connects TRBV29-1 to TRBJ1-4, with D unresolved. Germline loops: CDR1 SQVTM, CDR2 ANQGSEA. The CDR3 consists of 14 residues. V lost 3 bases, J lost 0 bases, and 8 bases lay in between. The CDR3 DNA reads TGCAGCGTTGATTGTCGGGCAACTAATGAAAAACTGTTTTTT. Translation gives CSVDCRATNEKLFF.

CDR3 sequence: CASSLMGAGSNSPLHF. The CDR3 DNA follows: TGTGCCAGCAGCTTAATGGGTGCAGGGAGCAATTCACCCCTCCACTTT. This chain connects TRBV11-3 to TRBJ1-6, with D perhaps TRBD1 (5 bases). Trimming left V 2 bases short and J 7 bases short, with 15 bases between. The CDR3 spans 16 residues. Per germline, CDR1 SGHNT and CDR2 YENEEA. Supplemented by reference TRBV11-3 and TRBJ1-6, the full variable domain reads EAGVVQSPRYKIIEKKQPVAFWCNPISGHNTLYWYLQNLGQGPELLIRYENEEAVDDSQLPKDRFSAERLKGVDSTLKIQPAELGDSAVYLCASSLMGAGSNSPLHFGNGTRLTVT.